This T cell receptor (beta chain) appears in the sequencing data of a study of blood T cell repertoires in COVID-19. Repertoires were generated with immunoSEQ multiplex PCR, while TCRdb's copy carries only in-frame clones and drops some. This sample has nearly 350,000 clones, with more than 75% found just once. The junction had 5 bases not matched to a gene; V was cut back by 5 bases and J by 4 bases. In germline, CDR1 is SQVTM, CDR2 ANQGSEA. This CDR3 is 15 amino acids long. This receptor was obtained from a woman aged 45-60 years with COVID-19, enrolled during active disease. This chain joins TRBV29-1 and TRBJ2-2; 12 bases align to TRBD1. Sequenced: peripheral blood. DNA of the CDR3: TGCAGCGTTAGACGGGACAGGGGGCTCACCGGGGAGCTGTTTTTT. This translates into CSVRRDRGLTGELFF.